The clone carrying this T cell receptor beta chain was recorded once. Its antigen is not identified. The data derive from a study of T-cell memory formation after mild COVID-19. The study's findings and limits: Several responding clones turned up in pre-infection memory, indicating that cross-reactive memory may have taken part. Clones that shrank (day 15 to 85) were balanced CD4/CD8, whereas later expanders leaned CD4+. Researchers report contracting CD4+ clones mostly in CM and EM, with CD8+ clones in EMRA.

In germline, CDR1 is DFQATT, CDR2 SNEGSKA (reference sequence). The CDR3 totals 13 residues. V dropped 1 base and J dropped 3 bases, with 10 bases sitting between them. 5'RACE with constant-segment primers yielded barcoded, UMI-tagged TCR alpha and TCR beta cDNA libraries. TCRdb redid the calling of the 5' RACE reads with MiXCR, one entry per CDR3 protein. The table has just over 300,000 distinct CDR3 sequences, just under 20% seen once. The chain has TRBV20-1 and TRBJ2-7; perhaps TRBD1 as D (5 bases). The clonotype comes from a man younger than 30 who had mild COVID-19 (a few samples of this study predate the infection). Cell type and time point are not known. Sequencing input: PBMCs or a T cell subset sorted from them (not recorded which). The CDR3 region is CSARAGHRYEQYF. CDR3 nucleotides: TGCAGTGCTAGAGCCGGACACCGCTACGAGCAGTACTTC.